This entry lists 16 T cell receptor beta chains sequenced from one sample in a study of radiotherapy plus CTLA-4 blockade in lung cancer. TCRdb keeps only in-frame clones here, not all; method: immunoSEQ multiplex PCR. The repertoire holds about 46,000 clones, with 75% to 80% as singletons. This material consisted of peripheral blood, taken from a patient treated with radiotherapy plus ipilimumab. These receptors were taken from a human donor with non-small cell lung cancer whose response to radiotherapy plus ipilimumab could not be evaluated.

The J gene is TRBJ1-6, the V gene TRBV28; 8 bases align to TRBD1. The trim removed 10 bases at V and 9 bases at J, leaving 11 bases unmatched. This CDR3 spans 14 amino acids. Germline CDR1 is MDHEN and CDR2 is SYDVKM. The CDR3 nucleotides are TGTGCCACCGAGACAGGGGTTTTTAGTTCACCCCTCCACTTT. Translating gives CATETGVFSSPLHF.

The chain employs TRBV5-8 and TRBJ2-1, with a tentative D call TRBD1 (6 bases). From germline, CDR1 is SGHTS and CDR2 YDEGEE. This CDR3 comprises 15 residues. The V gene lost 4 bases and the J gene lost 4 bases, with 15 bases spanning the gap. CDR3 DNA sequence: TGTGCCAGCAGCACCCGACAGGCCTCTTACAATGAGCAGTTCTTC. It specifies CASSTRQASYNEQFF.

The chain carries TRBV29-1 and TRBJ2-5; maybe TRBD1 (6 bases). The V gene lost 0 bases and the J gene lost 1 base, with 15 bases spanning the gap. The CDR3 consists of 16 residues. CDR1 is SQVTM and CDR2 is ANQGSEA in the germline V gene. The CDR3 sequence is CSVEDGDGTIQETQYF. Here the CDR3 DNA reads TGCAGCGTTGAAGATGGGGACGGGACAATCCAAGAGACCCAGTACTTC.

This rearrangement joins TRBV15 to TRBJ1-5; TRBD1 might be the D (5 bases). Looked up from germline, CDR1 is LNHNV and CDR2 is YYDKDF (reference sequence). The V and J ends lost 0 bases and 0 bases respectively, with 9 bases between them. This CDR3 is 16 amino acids long. The CDR3 protein is CATSRDRGISNQPQHF. The CDR3 DNA sequence: TGTGCCACCAGCAGAGATCGGGGGATTAGCAATCAGCCCCAGCATTTT.

The V gene is TRBV5-1, the J gene TRBJ1-1; TRBD1 matches 8 bases. This CDR3 has 15 amino acids. Germline V CDR1 and CDR2: SGHRS, YFSETQ. The junction had 8 bases not matched to a gene; V was cut back by 4 bases and J by 3 bases. The CDR3 protein is CASSVTGVGDTEAFF. In DNA form, the CDR3 reads TGCGCCAGCAGCGTGACAGGGGTCGGGGACACTGAAGCTTTCTTT.

This chain joins TRBV15 and TRBJ2-7; TRBD1 matches 7 bases. CDR3 size: 16 residues. V lost 4 bases and J lost 2; bases outside the gene matches: 11. Per the germline V gene, CDR1 is LNHNV and CDR2 is YYDKDF (reference sequence). The CDR3 region has the DNA TGTGCCACCAGCACTTCAACAGGGGAACTGCCCTACGAGCAGTACTTC. Amino acid sequence: CATSTSTGELPYEQYF.

The count of this clone is one. V usage is TRBV18 and J usage is TRBJ2-7; 8 bases line up with TRBD1. CDR3 size: 15 residues. Germline lookup yields CDR1 KGHSH and CDR2 LQKENI. Trimming cost V 2 bases and J 6 bases; bases outside gene matches: 9. Here the CDR3 reads CASSPAQGAPFEQYF. The CDR3 DNA follows: TGTGCCAGCTCACCAGCCCAGGGGGCGCCTTTCGAGCAGTACTTC.

This clone was observed once. The chain has TRBV5-1 and TRBJ2-7; TRBD2 is a possible D gene (6 bases). CDR3 length: 14 amino acids. V was pared by 5 bases and J by 5 bases, with 17 bases between. Per germline, CDR1 SGHRS and CDR2 YFSETQ. The CDR3 DNA follows: TGCGCCAGCAGTCCGGGGGAGTACGTCCACGAGCAGTACTTC. Its translation is CASSPGEYVHEQYF. Supplemented by reference TRBV5-1 and TRBJ2-7, the full variable domain reads KAGVTQTPRYLIKTRGQQVTLSCSPISGHRSVSWYQQTPGQGLQFLFEYFSETQRNKGNFPGRFSGRQFSNSRSEMNVSTLELGDSALYLCASSPGEYVHEQYFGPGTRLTVT.

The J gene is TRBJ2-1, the V gene TRBV5-1; the match to TRBD2 covers 11 bases. Germline CDR1 SGHRS, CDR2 YFSETQ. CDR3 length: 15 residues. The V and J ends lost 0 bases and 5 bases, in that order; junction bases with no gene match: 1. DNA of the CDR3: TGCGCCAGCAGCTTGGTAGCGGGGGGGGACAATGAGCAGTTCTTC. Translating it yields CASSLVAGGDNEQFF.

The chain employs TRBV6-4 and TRBJ1-3; no clear D. Germline values: CDR1 MRHNA, CDR2 SNTAGT. V was shortened by 2 bases and J by 8 bases, with 10 bases between the two germline ends. The CDR3 length is 13 residues. The CDR3, as DNA: TGTGCCAGCAGTGACCTCGTTTCGGACACCATATATTTT. Protein product: CASSDLVSDTIYF.

The rearrangement uses TRBV29-1 and TRBJ2-3; tentative D call: TRBD1 (5 bases). The CDR3 totals 12 residues. In germline, CDR1 is SQVTM, CDR2 ANQGSEA. Trimming stripped 4 bases from V and 4 bases from J, with 9 bases between. CDR3 DNA sequence: TGCAGCGTTGCCAGGGCGGCAGATACGCAGTATTTT. It translates to CSVARAADTQYF.

The chain combines TRBV9 with TRBJ2-3; D not certain. V dropped 0 bases and J dropped 5 bases, with 4 bases sitting between them. Germline CDR1 SGDLS, CDR2 YYNGEE. The CDR3 is 12 residues long. DNA of the CDR3: TGTGCCAGCAGCGTAGGAGGAGATACGCAGTATTTT. Protein sequence: CASSVGGDTQYF.

This rearrangement joins TRBV6-1 to TRBJ2-5; 10 bases fit TRBD2. The CDR3 extends over 15 amino acids. The junction had 3 bases not matched to a gene; V was cut back by 2 bases and J by 3 bases. CDR1 MNHNS and CDR2 SASEGT come from the germline V gene. The CDR3 nucleotides are TGTGCCAGCAGTGAAAGCGGGGGGGCCAAAGAGACCCAGTACTTC. Translation: CASSESGGAKETQYF.

CDR3 sequence: CASSPRELVETQYF. In DNA, the CDR3 is TGTGCCAGCTCACCACGGGAGCTAGTGGAGACCCAGTACTTC. The chain combines TRBV18 with TRBJ2-5; tentatively, D is TRBD2 (5 bases). The CDR3 is 14 residues long. Trimming pared 1 base from V and 5 bases from J, leaving 11 bases between. Germline V lookup: CDR1 KGHSH, CDR2 LQKENI.

This sequence joins TRBV6-5 and TRBJ1-5; tentatively, D is TRBD1 (5 bases). The CDR3 runs 13 residues. Germline lookup yields CDR1 MNHEY and CDR2 SVGAGI. Trimming stripped 4 bases from V and 7 bases from J, with 11 bases between. CDR3 sequence: CASSLEGRQPQHF. The CDR3 DNA is TGTGCCAGCAGTTTGGAGGGGCGCCAGCCCCAGCATTTT.

This clone has only a few counts. This chain uses TRBV4-2 with TRBJ2-7; 8 bases fit TRBD2. Germline V gives CDR1 LGHNA, CDR2 YNFKEQ. J was trimmed by 4 bases and V by 4 bases; bases with no gene match: 6. This CDR3 spans 14 amino acids. The chain's CDR3 is CASSRSGGQYEQYF. CDR3 coding DNA: TGTGCCAGCAGCCGATCGGGGGGGCAATACGAGCAGTACTTC.